The source of this T cell receptor beta chain is a study of cytomegalovirus exposure and HLA in healthy donors. Study-level results: A later analysis revealed that TCR association rates differed between HLA loci, peaking at DRB1 and bottoming out at HLA-C. From TCR beta sequences, most subjects' HLA-A and HLA-B alleles were reportedly predicted accurately.

Turning to this clone: Its antigen is undetermined.

The study ran its PCR with 60 Vbeta and 13 Jbeta primers. The data were produced by immunoSEQ multiplex PCR, yet TCRdb's version contains in-frame clones alone and is incomplete. The record lists about 200,000 clones, of which the ten most abundant hold about 0.9%. V shed 5 bases, J shed 0 bases, and the junction held 5 bases outside the gene matches. CDR3 length: 19 amino acids. CDR1 is MRHNA, CDR2 SNTAGT, per germline. The sequencing input was PBMCs. The genes are TRBV6-4 and TRBJ2-6; 15 bases match TRBD2. The TCR sequence derives from a woman aged 25-40 years in good health and CMV-seropositive. CDR3 region: CASSRTSGRAYSGANVLTF. The CDR3 DNA sequence: TGTGCCAGCAGTCGGACTAGCGGGAGGGCTTACTCTGGGGCCAACGTCCTGACTTTC.